This TCR beta chain was documented in a study of HIV-infected patients and healthy controls. CDR3 size: 16 residues. Per germline, CDR1 MNHNS and CDR2 SASEGT. Unmatched junction bases numbered 12, after V lost 4 bases and J lost 8 bases. On this clonotype itself: Its matching antigen is unknown.

Whole-study findings and limits: MAIT alpha-chain CDR3s were frequent in healthy controls, depleted in HIV+. The study did not determine the donors' HLA types.

Antiretroviral therapy had run roughly three months, about 14 weeks, before follow-up blood collection. No cell fractionation was done, so the repertoire covers all unsorted peripheral blood T cells. RNA came from 2.5 to 3 ml of peripheral blood. cDNA was made from 400 to 500 ng RNA using alpha and beta constant primers. Each of the alpha and beta chains got its own library through chain-specific third strand synthesis with indices. Using its own MiXCR run on the 5' RACE reads, TCRdb lists one record per CDR3 protein. The sample gives roughly 4,000 distinct CDR3 sequences, 8.3% of which show up once; about two fifths is in the top ten.

The material was blood, obtained during antiretroviral therapy. This chain uses TRBV6-1 with TRBJ2-4; 9 bases map to TRBD1. The source is an adult with HIV infection. The CDR3 here is CASSGGTGSFVDIQYF. DNA of the CDR3: TGTGCCAGCAGTGGGGGGACAGGGTCGTTCGTAGACATTCAGTACTTC.